The clone carrying this TCR beta chain was recorded only once. Its antigen is undetermined. The data stem from a study of T cell responses to AZD1222 COVID-19 vaccine. Study results and caveats: Vaccine-associated CD4 TCRs spanned spike, dominant at 160-218 and 743-854.

The V gene end was trimmed by 3 bases and the J gene end by 1 base; junction bases not matched to a gene: 4. The CDR3 contains 15 residues. Germline CDR1 MNHNS, CDR2 SASEGT. Profiling relied on immunoSEQ multiplex PCR, and the TCRdb table lists in-frame clones only, not all of them. This table has 95,000 to 110,000 clones, roughly nine tenths appearing once. The J gene is TRBJ1-1, the V gene TRBV6-1; 8 bases map to TRBD1. This TCR was recovered from an adult who received the MenACWY meningococcal vaccine as a control. This specimen was peripheral blood, taken 28 days after the second dose of the MenACWY control vaccine. The CDR3 is CASSDTGTGNTEAFF. The CDR3 DNA reads TGTGCCAGCAGTGATACCGGGACAGGGAACACTGAAGCTTTCTTT.